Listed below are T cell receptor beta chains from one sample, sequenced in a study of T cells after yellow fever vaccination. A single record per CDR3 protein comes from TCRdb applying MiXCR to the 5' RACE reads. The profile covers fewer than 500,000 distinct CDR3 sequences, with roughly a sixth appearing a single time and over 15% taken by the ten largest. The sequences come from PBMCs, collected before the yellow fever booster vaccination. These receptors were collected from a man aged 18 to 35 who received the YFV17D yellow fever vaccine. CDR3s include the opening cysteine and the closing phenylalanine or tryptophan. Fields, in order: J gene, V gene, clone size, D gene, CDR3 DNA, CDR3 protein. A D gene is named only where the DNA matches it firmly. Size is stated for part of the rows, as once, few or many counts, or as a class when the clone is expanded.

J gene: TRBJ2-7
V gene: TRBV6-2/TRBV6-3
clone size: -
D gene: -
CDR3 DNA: TGTGCCAGCAGTTACACCTCCGCCTACGAGCAGTACTTC
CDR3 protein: CASSYTSAYEQYF

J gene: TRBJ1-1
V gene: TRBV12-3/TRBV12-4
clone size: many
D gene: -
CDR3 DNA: TGTGCCAGCAGTTTACTCCAGGGATGGAGTTACACTGAAGCTTTCTTT
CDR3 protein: CASSLLQGWSYTEAFF

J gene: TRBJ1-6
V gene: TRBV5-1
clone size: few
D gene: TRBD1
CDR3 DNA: TGCGCCAGCAGCCCATGGGACAGGGGAAATTCACCCCTCCACTTT
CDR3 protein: CASSPWDRGNSPLHF

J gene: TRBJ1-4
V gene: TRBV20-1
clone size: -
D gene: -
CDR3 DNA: TGCAGTGCCAGGACGGGCGCTAATGAAAAACTGTTTTTT
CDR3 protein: CSARTGANEKLFF

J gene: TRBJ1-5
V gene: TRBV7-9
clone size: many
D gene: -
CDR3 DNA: TGTGCCAGCAGCTTAGAGGACACCAATCAGCCCCAGCATTTT
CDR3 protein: CASSLEDTNQPQHF

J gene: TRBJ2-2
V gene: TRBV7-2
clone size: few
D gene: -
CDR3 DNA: TGTGCCAGCCTCCTTAGGCGAGGCGCCGGGGAGCTGTTTTTT
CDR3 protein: CASLLRRGAGELFF

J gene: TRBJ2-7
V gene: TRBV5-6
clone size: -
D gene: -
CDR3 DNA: TGTGCCAGCAGTTCCCGGACTACCAGAGGCGAGCAGTACTTC
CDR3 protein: CASSSRTTRGEQYF

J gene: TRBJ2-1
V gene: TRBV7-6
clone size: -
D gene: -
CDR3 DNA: TGTGCCAGCAGCTTAGGAGCCGGGACGGCGGGGGAGCAGTTCTTC
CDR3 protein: CASSLGAGTAGEQFF

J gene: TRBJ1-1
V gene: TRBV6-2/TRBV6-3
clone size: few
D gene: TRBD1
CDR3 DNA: TGTGCCAGCAGCCGGGACAGCTACCGTCCAACGAACACTGAAGCTTTCTTT
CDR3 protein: CASSRDSYRPTNTEAFF

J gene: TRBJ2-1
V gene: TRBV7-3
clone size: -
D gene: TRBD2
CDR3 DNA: TGTGCCAGCAGCTTACCTACGGGGGGGCCGCAGTTCTTC
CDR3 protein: CASSLPTGGPQFF

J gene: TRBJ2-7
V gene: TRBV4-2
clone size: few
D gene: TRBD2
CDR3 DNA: TGTGCCAGCAGCCAAGATGTACTAGCGGGGGTGGAGCAGTACTTC
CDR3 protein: CASSQDVLAGVEQYF

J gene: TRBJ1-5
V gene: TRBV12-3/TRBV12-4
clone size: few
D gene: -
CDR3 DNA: TGTGCCAGCAGTTTAGTTATGGGGGGTCAGCAGCCCCAGCATTTT
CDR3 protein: CASSLVMGGQQPQHF

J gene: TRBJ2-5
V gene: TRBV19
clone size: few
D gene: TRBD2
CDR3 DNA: TGTGCCAGTAGTATTCGTTTTGGCGGGGGGGCCGAGACCCAGTACTTC
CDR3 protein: CASSIRFGGGAETQYF

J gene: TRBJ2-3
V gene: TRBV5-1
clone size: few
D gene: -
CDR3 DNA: TGCGCCAGCAGCCAGGGGCCAGGGAGCACAGATACGCAGTATTTT
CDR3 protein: CASSQGPGSTDTQYF

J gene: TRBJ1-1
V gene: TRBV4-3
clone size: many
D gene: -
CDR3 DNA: TGCGCCAGCAGCTTTCGGACAGCAAACACTGAAGCTTTCTTT
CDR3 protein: CASSFRTANTEAFF

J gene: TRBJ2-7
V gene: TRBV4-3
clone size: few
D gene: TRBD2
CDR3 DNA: TGCGCCAGCAGCCAACGACTAGCGGCAAGCTCCTACGAGCAGTACTTC
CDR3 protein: CASSQRLAASSYEQYF